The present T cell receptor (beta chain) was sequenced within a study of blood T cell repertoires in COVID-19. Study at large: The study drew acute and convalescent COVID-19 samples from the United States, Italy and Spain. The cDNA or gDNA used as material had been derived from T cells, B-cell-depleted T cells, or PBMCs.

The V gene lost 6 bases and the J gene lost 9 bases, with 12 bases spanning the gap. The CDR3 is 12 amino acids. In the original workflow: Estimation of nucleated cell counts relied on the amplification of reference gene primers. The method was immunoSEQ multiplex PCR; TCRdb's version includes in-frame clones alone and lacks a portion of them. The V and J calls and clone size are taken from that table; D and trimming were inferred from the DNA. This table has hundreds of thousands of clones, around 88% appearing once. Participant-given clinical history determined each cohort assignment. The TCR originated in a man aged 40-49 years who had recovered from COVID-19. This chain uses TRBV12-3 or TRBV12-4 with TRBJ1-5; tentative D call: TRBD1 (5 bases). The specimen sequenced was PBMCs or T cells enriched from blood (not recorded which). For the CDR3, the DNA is TGTGCCAGCAGGACCCCCGGGGGGCCCCAGCATTTT. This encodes CASRTPGGPQHF.